This T cell receptor beta chain was captured in a study of beta chain features in type 1 diabetes (dated by TCRdb to the late 2010s). The study in broad terms: Patients and healthy donors did not differ in mean age, gender distribution, total cell number or subset yield. A total of 85 million to 140 million sorted cells were examined across all samples, and the number of cells per subset was strongly correlated with RNA yield. Naive and central memory subsets were obtained from all 30 or so donors, but regulatory and stem cell-like memory subsets were isolated from only 8 patients and about eight healthy donors. The study compared the TCRB repertoires of sorted circulating CD4+ T cell subsets in recently diagnosed type 1 diabetes patients with those in matched healthy donors. What the study reported, not specific to this receptor: PCR may preferentially amplify shorter templates, but because patient and control samples were amplified and corrected together, any resulting skew would affect both groups equally. Patients with type 1 diabetes made fewer insertions and deleted more nucleotides at VDJ recombination sites, implying thymic rearrangement abnormalities. Sequencing cDNA rather than genomic DNA could over-represent highly expressing activated cells, although activation and CD3 levels did not differ between groups. The naive, central memory and regulatory TCRB repertoires appeared to resemble one another more closely among patients than among healthy donors. Type 1 diabetes patients showed a moderate but significant shortening of TCRB CDR3 length in all four CD4+ subsets. Only small numbers of individuals were included in the HLA sub-analyses, which left unresolved whether HLA type had any influence on TCRB rearrangement.

The entire isolated RNA was reverse transcribed using the High Capacity cDNA Reverse Transcription Kit, and thus expressed TCRB transcripts were sequenced. Naive, central memory and regulatory T cell samples underwent deep immunoSEQ sequencing, averaging around 4 million total reads per sample. After sorted cells were lysed in RLT buffer, RNA was extracted with DNase-treated RNeasy Micro or Mini kits, with the choice depending on cell number. Each cell subset was processed separately to prevent cross-contamination, with patient and healthy donor samples processed together. TCRB sequences were amplified from cDNA with the immunoSEQ multiplex PCR, producing 87-bp fragments spanning the CDR3 region. Amplicons were sequenced on the Illumina HiSeq platform. The authors processed their data as follows. PCR bias was computationally corrected using synthetic template baselines, reads within Hamming distance 2 were collapsed, and singletons that could not be merged were discarded. By aligning reads against IMGT, V, D and J genes, CDR3 length, and insertions or deletions at six rearrangement sites were assigned. Within each subset, clonotype counts were normalized to sorted cell number, after which true diversity and Gini coefficients were computed with the tcR R package. The overlap coefficient, calculated on TCRB nucleotide sequences, was used to measure repertoire sharing. What TCRdb holds here is the immuneACCESS table cut down to in-frame rearrangements. Part of the clones is not present; checked against another copy, under half of the missing clones reflect an unresolved V gene, and the others are unexplained. Clone size and V and J calls were adopted from that table, with D and trimming inferred from the DNA. The sample table lists fewer than 400,000 clones, 9.3% of them with a count of one. Of the sample, about 1% falls within the top ten clones.

Each donor gave one peripheral blood draw, averaging roughly 100 mL, which was collected into heparinised tubes. Using a panel that included CD45RO, CCR7, CD25, CD127, CD95 and CD27, naive, central memory, regulatory and stem cell-like memory CD4+ T cells were sorted on a BD FACSAria II. All sorted populations exceeded 95% purity. PBMCs were separated immediately by Lymphoprep density gradient centrifugation and were stained directly, without being cultured. So that batch effects would be minimized, each experiment stained and sorted samples in pairs, pairing one healthy donor with one patient. With respect to this clone: This receptor's antigen is unknown. No much larger clonotype is one base removed from it; base qualities were not supplied.

This clonotype was obtained from a man younger than 45 with type 1 diabetes. Sequencing was done on a sample of central memory CD4+ T cells from blood.

The sequenced DNA is TGTGCCTGGAGCGGGGGCTACAATGAGCAGTTCTTC. This gives the protein CAWSGGYNEQFF. The sequence links TRBV30 to TRBJ2-1, with TRBD2 perhaps the D gene, on 6 matching bases. The germline V gene encodes CDR1 GTSNPN and CDR2 SVGIG (reference sequence). V is cut by 3 bases and J by 3 bases, and the space between the germline ends is 6 bases. The CDR3 spans 12 residues, from the cysteine through the phenylalanine. The entry retains the CDR3 DNA only, 36 bases that are in frame from base 1.